This entry concerns a single TCR beta chain. Its antigen is still unknown. The record originates from a study of cytomegalovirus exposure and HLA in healthy donors. General study results and limits: An analysis done earlier found most TCR beta V segments productive about 87% or about 30% of the time. In a later analysis, V- and J-gene trimming of beta chains associated with a DCLRE1C missense variant, replicated independently. CMV serostatus alone was available as immune exposure information. Rarity held for most TCR sequences, but there were some public TCRs that occurred in many donors.

Use of 60 Vbeta and 13 Jbeta primers characterized the PCR. Libraries were prepared by immunoSEQ multiplex PCR; TCRdb keeps only in-frame clonotypes and omits some of them. This sample contains 200,000 or so clones. Source material: PBMCs. The sequence was collected from a boy between 5 and 17 years old in good health and CMV-seronegative.

DNA for the CDR3: TGCGCCAGCAGTTCCAGCGGGGGGAGCACAGATACGCAGTATTTT. This codes for CASSSSGGSTDTQYF. This chain uses TRBV10-2 with TRBJ2-3, with 9 positions matching TRBD2. The CDR3 sequence is 15 residues long. The germline CDR1 and CDR2 sequences are WSHSY and SAAADI. The ends lost 5 bases at V and 0 bases at J; junction bases unmatched: 3.